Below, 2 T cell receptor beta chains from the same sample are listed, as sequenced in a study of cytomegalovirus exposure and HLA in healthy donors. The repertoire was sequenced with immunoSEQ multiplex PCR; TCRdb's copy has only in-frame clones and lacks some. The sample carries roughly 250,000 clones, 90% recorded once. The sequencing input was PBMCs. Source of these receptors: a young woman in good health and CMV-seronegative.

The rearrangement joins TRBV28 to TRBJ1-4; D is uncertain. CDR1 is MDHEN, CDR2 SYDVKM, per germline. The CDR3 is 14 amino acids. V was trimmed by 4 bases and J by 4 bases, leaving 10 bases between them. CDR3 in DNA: TGTGCCAGCAGTTCTCCCGTTGTTAATGAAAAACTGTTTTTT. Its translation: CASSSPVVNEKLFF.

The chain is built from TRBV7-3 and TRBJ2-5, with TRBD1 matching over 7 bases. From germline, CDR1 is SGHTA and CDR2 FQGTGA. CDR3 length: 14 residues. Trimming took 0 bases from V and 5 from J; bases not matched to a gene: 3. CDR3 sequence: CASSLTGGGETQYF. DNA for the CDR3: TGTGCCAGCAGCTTAACAGGGGGCGGGGAGACCCAGTACTTC. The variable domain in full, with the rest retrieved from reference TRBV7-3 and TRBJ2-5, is GAGVSQTPSNKVTEKGKYVELRCDPISGHTALYWYRQSLGQGPEFLIYFQGTGAADDSGLPNDRFFAVRPEGSVSTLKIQRTERGDSAVYLCASSLTGGGETQYFGPGTRLLVL.